Presented here are 30 T cell receptor beta chains from one specimen sequenced in a study of blood T cell repertoires in COVID-19. Produced via immunoSEQ multiplex PCR; TCRdb's table is partial and in-frame only. This table has about 110,000 clones, roughly four fifths appearing once. The sample consisted of peripheral blood. Receptor source: a woman in her 70s with acute or convalescent COVID-19.

The chain is built from TRBV4-2 and TRBJ1-6; 8 bases match TRBD1. This CDR3 is built from 16 residues. CDR1 LGHNA and CDR2 YNFKEQ come from the germline V gene. The J segment lost 5 bases and the V segment lost 2 bases, leaving 5 bases of the junction unmatched. CDR3 DNA: TGTGCCAGCAGCCAAATGGACAGGGACGATAATTCACCCCTCCACTTT. This encodes CASSQMDRDDNSPLHF.

The chain employs TRBV29-1 and TRBJ2-5; perhaps TRBD1 as D (6 bases). The CDR3 consists of 14 residues. The germline V and J ends were trimmed by 6 bases and 3 bases, with 17 bases remaining between them. The V gene's germline CDR1 is SQVTM and CDR2 ANQGSEA. Here the CDR3 reads CSVPIPGHEETQYF. The CDR3 DNA is TGCAGCGTCCCGATTCCGGGACACGAAGAGACCCAGTACTTC.

This clone was counted once. The chain recombines TRBV11-2 with TRBJ1-3, with D perhaps TRBD1 (5 bases). Per germline, CDR1 SGHAT and CDR2 FQNNGV. Between the trimmed V and J ends, which lost 4 bases and 9 bases, there was a span of 28 bases. CDR3 size: 18 residues. DNA for the CDR3: TGTGCCAGCAGCTCTATTCGCAGTCGGGGGTCGTGGGGAGGCACCATATATTTT. Its translation is CASSSIRSRGSWGGTIYF. Using reference TRBV11-2 and TRBJ1-3 for the parts outside the CDR3, the full variable domain is EAGVAQSPRYKIIEKRQSVAFWCNPISGHATLYWYQQILGQGPKLLIQFQNNGVVDDSQLPKDRFSAERLKGVDSTLKIQPAKLEDSAVYLCASSSIRSRGSWGGTIYFGEGSWLTVV.

The DNA of the CDR3 is TGTGCCAGCAGTGAGACAGACAGGGTTCCCTACGAGCAGTACGTC. Its protein is CASSETDRVPYEQYV. The chain is built from TRBV6-4 and TRBJ2-7; TRBD1 agrees at 7 bases. V gave up 3 bases and J gave up 2 bases; unmatched junction bases: 7. This CDR3 is 15 amino acids long. CDR1 MRHNA and CDR2 SNTAGT come from the germline V gene.

The chain is built from TRBV4-1 and TRBJ1-4, with 9 bases identical to TRBD1. Germline CDR1 reads MGHRA; CDR2 reads YSYEKL. Trimming took 0 bases from V and 9 from J; bases not matched to a gene: 2. The CDR3 loop spans 14 amino acids. In nucleotides, the CDR3 is TGCGCCAGCAGCCAAGAAGGGACAGGGAAAAAACTGTTTTTT. Translating it yields CASSQEGTGKKLFF.

This chain uses TRBV6-2 or TRBV6-3 with TRBJ1-2, with 9 nucleotides matching TRBD1. Germline CDR1 MNHEY, CDR2 SVGEGT. V shed 4 bases, J shed 2 bases, and the junction held 5 bases outside the gene matches. The CDR3 is 15 residues long. The CDR3, as DNA: TGTGCCAGCAGTTCAATTGGGACAGGGAACTATGGCTACACCTTC. Residues: CASSSIGTGNYGYTF.

V is TRBV7-2 and J is TRBJ1-3; perhaps TRBD1 as D (5 bases). Trimming removed 5 bases at V and 4 bases at J, with 21 bases between. This CDR3 contains 17 residues. Per the germline V gene, CDR1 is SGHTA and CDR2 is FQGNSA. The CDR3 DNA reads TGTGCCAGCAGCGCCCAGCCCCCTCGTCAGGGAGGAAACACCATATATTTT. Encoded protein: CASSAQPPRQGGNTIYF.

The chain has TRBV29-1 and TRBJ2-4, with 7 positions matching TRBD1. The J segment lost 0 bases and the V segment lost 4 bases, leaving 6 bases of the junction unmatched. The CDR3 loop spans 15 amino acids. CDR1 and CDR2 (germline): SQVTM, ANQGSEA. The DNA for the CDR3 is TGCAGCGTTGTTACGTACAGGGGAGCCAAAAACATTCAGTACTTC. Its translation is CSVVTYRGAKNIQYF.

This clone was detected only once. This rearrangement joins TRBV28 to TRBJ1-5; D unclear. Germline CDR1 and CDR2: MDHEN and SYDVKM. V dropped 3 bases and J dropped 0 bases, with 6 bases sitting between them. This CDR3 region has 14 residues. The CDR3 DNA sequence: TGTGCCAGCAGTTTGAGTATTAGCAATCAGCCCCAGCATTTT. This gives the protein CASSLSISNQPQHF.

This clone was seen more than once but under ten times. The V gene is TRBV3-1 (or the pseudogene TRBV3-2), the J gene TRBJ1-6, with TRBD1 identical over 9 bases. Trimming took 4 bases from V and 7 from J; bases not matched to a gene: 5. Germline V lookup: CDR1 LGHDT, CDR2 YNNKEL (reference sequence). CDR3 length: 15 residues. The CDR3 loop is CASSPTGGENSPLHF. The CDR3 region has the DNA TGTGCCAGCAGCCCGACAGGGGGAGAAAATTCACCCCTCCACTTT.

The chain couples TRBV7-3 to TRBJ2-2, with a weak D call TRBD1 (5 bases). The germline V gene has CDR1 SGHTA and CDR2 FQGTGA. There are 13 residues in the CDR3. V lost 8 bases and J lost 8, with 15 bases in between. CDR3 protein: CASQGAAYGELFF. The CDR3 nucleotides are TGTGCCAGCCAAGGGGCCGCGTATGGGGAGCTGTTTTTT.

V gene TRBV19 combines with J gene TRBJ1-5, with a tentative D call TRBD1 (6 bases). This CDR3 contains 15 residues. With 4 bases removed from V and 4 bases from J, the gap between germline ends came to 14 bases. Germline lookup yields CDR1 LNHDA and CDR2 SQIVND (reference sequence). The CDR3 reads CASSTPGQLNQPQHF. CDR3 sequence (DNA): TGTGCCAGTAGTACCCCCGGACAGCTAAATCAGCCCCAGCATTTT.

This rearrangement joins TRBV7-2 to TRBJ2-2; D may be TRBD2 (6 bases). Between the trimmed V and J ends, which lost 8 bases and 4 bases, there was a span of 17 bases. The length of the CDR3 is 15 residues. CDR1 is SGHTA and CDR2 is FQGNSA in the germline V gene. The CDR3 loop reads CASRPKAGTTGELFF. In DNA, the CDR3 is TGTGCCAGCCGACCTAAGGCGGGGACCACCGGGGAGCTGTTTTTT.

The genes are TRBV2 and TRBJ2-5, with 7 nucleotides matching TRBD1. V trimming: 4 bases; J trimming: 6 bases; junction bases outside the gene matches: 11. CDR3 length equals 15 residues. Germline V gives CDR1 SNHLY, CDR2 FYNNEI. The CDR3 here is CASSARDTDRQTQYF. Written as DNA, the CDR3 is TGTGCCAGCAGTGCTAGGGACACGGACAGGCAGACCCAGTACTTC. Variable domain in full (rest from reference TRBV2 and TRBJ2-5): EPEVTQTPSHQVTQMGQEVILRCVPISNHLYFYWYRQILGQKVEFLVSFYNNEISEKSEIFDDQFSVERPDGSNFTLKIRSTKLEDSAMYFCASSARDTDRQTQYFGPGTRLLVL.

The chain uses TRBV11-2 and TRBJ2-7; 7 bases agree with TRBD2. The CDR3 extends over 18 amino acids. Germline-derived CDR1 and CDR2 are SGHAT and FQNNGV. Trimming at V came to 1 base and at J to 3 bases, leaving 15 bases not matched to a gene. As DNA, the CDR3 is TGTGCCAGCAGCTTAGGGCTCGGGGGAGCGGGGCGAGGCTACGAGCAGTACTTC. Translating gives CASSLGLGGAGRGYEQYF.

This rearrangement joins TRBV13 to TRBJ1-1, with D unresolved. From germline, CDR1 is PRHDT and CDR2 FYEKMQ (reference sequence). The CDR3 totals 15 residues. The V and J ends lost 0 bases and 0 bases respectively, with 8 bases between them. The CDR3 spells CASSLGGTLNTEAFF. CDR3 nucleotides: TGTGCCAGCAGCTTAGGGGGCACTTTGAACACTGAAGCTTTCTTT. The full variable domain, with the rest looked up from reference TRBV13 and TRBJ1-1, is AAGVIQSPRHLIKEKRETATLKCYPIPRHDTVYWYQQGPGQDPQFLISFYEKMQSDKGSIPDRFSAQQFSDYHSELNMSSLELGDSALYFCASSLGGTLNTEAFFGQGTRLTVV.

This chain joins TRBV7-9 and TRBJ1-2, with TRBD1 identical over 10 bases. This CDR3 is 14 amino acids long. Germline V gene lookup returns CDR1 SEHNR and CDR2 FQNEAQ (reference sequence). V dropped 5 bases and J dropped 7; count of bases not matched to a gene: 7. CDR3 nucleotide sequence: TGTGCCAGCAGCCCCGACAGGGGGCAGAGTGGCTACACCTTC. Translating it yields CASSPDRGQSGYTF.

This chain links TRBV7-9 with TRBJ2-2; 12 bases are shared with TRBD2. The CDR3 consists of 15 residues. J was trimmed by 4 bases and V by 7 bases; bases with no gene match: 4. CDR1 is SEHNR and CDR2 is FQNEAQ in the germline V gene (reference sequence). CDR3 region: CASTLAGGGTGELFF. The DNA for the CDR3 is TGTGCCAGCACCCTAGCGGGAGGGGGCACCGGGGAGCTGTTTTTT.

The rearrangement joins TRBV2 to TRBJ2-7, with 7 nucleotides matching TRBD1. Germline CDR1 is SNHLY and CDR2 is FYNNEI. The CDR3 sequence is 16 residues long. J lost 0 bases, V lost 6 bases, and 11 bases had no gene match. CDR3 coding DNA: TGTGCCAGCAGGGATCCGGGACAGAGCTCCTCCTACGAGCAGTACTTC. Protein sequence: CASRDPGQSSSYEQYF.

The gene calls are TRBV6-2 or TRBV6-3 and TRBJ2-7; 10 bases line up with TRBD1. V lost 5 bases, J lost 3 bases, and 4 bases stayed unmatched. In germline, CDR1 is MNHEY, CDR2 SVGEGT. This CDR3 contains 14 residues. This CDR3 reads CASSTGTGVYEQYV. The DNA of the CDR3 is TGTGCCAGCAGTACCGGGACAGGGGTCTACGAGCAGTACGTC.

The gene calls are TRBV3-1 (or the pseudogene TRBV3-2) and TRBJ1-1; tentative D call: TRBD1 (5 bases). Deletions cut 4 bases from V and 1 base from J, with 10 bases between. The CDR3 extends over 14 amino acids. Germline V gene data show CDR1 as LGHDT and CDR2 as YNNKEL (reference sequence). CDR3 protein: CASSLQVENTEAFF. As DNA, the CDR3 is TGTGCCAGCAGCCTACAGGTGGAGAACACTGAAGCTTTCTTT.

This clone was picked up a small number of times. At one boundary the junction diverges from the germline segment, which might be a read error. The chain links TRBV27 to TRBJ1-2; unclear D gene. Germline assignment: CDR1 MNHEY and CDR2 SMNVEV (reference sequence). The CDR3 is 8 residues long. In nucleotides, the CDR3 is TGTGCCAGCACCCCAGTCTCCTTC. Amino acids: CASTPVSF.

This chain links TRBV13 with TRBJ2-4, with TRBD2 identical over 10 bases. This CDR3 contains 14 residues. Trimming took 5 bases from V and 6 from J; bases not matched to a gene: 4. Germline lookup yields CDR1 PRHDT and CDR2 FYEKMQ (reference sequence). This chain's CDR3 is CASSPSGGGNIQYF. CDR3 DNA: TGTGCCAGCAGCCCTAGCGGGGGCGGAAACATTCAGTACTTC.

The rearrangement joins TRBV6-5 to TRBJ2-3; maybe TRBD2 (7 bases). V was clipped by 8 bases and J by 2 bases, with 17 bases between them. Germline lookup yields CDR1 MNHEY and CDR2 SVGAGI. The CDR3 extends over 15 amino acids. CDR3 sequence: CASGLRGADTDTQYF. The CDR3 DNA sequence: TGTGCCAGCGGACTTCGGGGGGCCGACACAGATACGCAGTATTTT.

This sequence joins TRBV18 and TRBJ1-2; tentatively, D is TRBD1 (6 bases). This CDR3 comprises 18 residues. Trimming took off 0 bases at V and 5 bases at J, with 22 bases between the two ends. Germline V CDR1 and CDR2: KGHSH, LQKENI. CDR3 sequence: CASSPPNSGESTRYGYTF. As DNA, the CDR3 is TGTGCCAGCTCACCACCTAATTCAGGGGAGTCGACTCGGTATGGCTACACCTTC.

This clone was seen a few times. V usage is TRBV4-1 and J usage is TRBJ1-5, with 8 nucleotides matching TRBD1. CDR1 is MGHRA and CDR2 is YSYEKL in the germline V gene. The length of the CDR3 is 17 residues. With 1 base clipped from V and 5 bases from J, the junction kept 10 bases outside the gene matches. The chain's CDR3 is CASSQVQDRDKHQPQHF. The CDR3 nucleotides read TGCGCCAGCAGCCAAGTTCAGGACAGGGATAAACATCAGCCCCAGCATTTT.

The chain combines TRBV12-1 with TRBJ2-7; the table's TRBD1 call for D was not verified on the DNA. TRBV12-1 is a documented pseudogene. The length of the CDR3 is 17 residues. The CDR3 DNA follows: TGTGCCAGCAGCTTCCCCGGGACAGCTAGAATTTCCTACGAGCAGTACGTC. Translated, it gives CASSFPGTARISYEQYV.

The chain links TRBV9 to TRBJ1-2; possibly TRBD1 for D (5 bases). Per the germline V gene, CDR1 is SGDLS and CDR2 is YYNGEE. Between the trimmed V and J ends, which lost 2 bases and 6 bases, there was a span of 11 bases. The CDR3 totals 13 residues. CDR3 loop: CASSVPGRDGYTF. Here the CDR3 DNA reads TGTGCCAGCAGCGTTCCAGGGAGGGATGGCTACACCTTC.

The chain has TRBV27 and TRBJ1-5, with D maybe TRBD1 (6 bases). V was cut by 8 bases and J by 1 base, with 15 bases left in between. The CDR3 has 15 residues. Looked up from germline, CDR1 is MNHEY and CDR2 is SMNVEV (reference sequence). The CDR3 region has the DNA TGTGCCAGCCAGTTTAAGGGGGAGAGCAATCAGCCCCAGCATTTT. Translation: CASQFKGESNQPQHF.

The V gene is TRBV6-5, the J gene TRBJ1-3, with D possibly being TRBD1 (5 bases). Germline V gives CDR1 MNHEY, CDR2 SVGAGI. Trimming stripped 2 bases from V and 0 bases from J, with 8 bases between. The CDR3 spans 15 residues. The CDR3 nucleotides are TGTGCCAGCAGTTACACCGGGGGCTCTGGAAACACCATATATTTT. This codes for CASSYTGGSGNTIYF.